The present entry profiles one T cell receptor beta chain with its context. This receptor's antigen is unknown. It has no much larger one-base neighbor in the sample; base qualities were not kept. The data were obtained in a study of immune heterogeneity within non-small cell lung tumors (dated 2018 in TCRdb). In terms of the full investigation: By histology, the tumors were a handful of squamous cell carcinomas, around 10 non-squamous carcinomas and 1 tumor not otherwise specified. The study combined whole-exome sequencing, RNA-seq and TCR beta repertoire sequencing of multiple spatially distinct regions from each NSCLC tumor to examine intratumoral immune heterogeneity. TCR repertoire analysis included under 65 tumor loci from around 16 patients, whereas transcriptome data included only roughly 40 loci from 12 patients. Binding of neoantigens to the HLA alleles of each patient was predicted with netMHCpan-3.0 for mutant peptides of 8 to 11 amino acids.

Points the paper makes about the study in general: Local T-cell repertoire clonality showed a statistically significant but moderate positive correlation with local tumor mutational burden (R about 0.33). Within a patient, identical dominant CDR3B clonotypes were found to recur across loci, yet unique high-frequency clones were also harbored in different tumor locations. High-frequency TCR beta clonotypes were found to be largely distinct between individual patients.

The TCR beta CDR3 region was amplified with a multiplex PCR system whose first round ran for approximately 10 cycles using 32 V-gene forward primers and 13 J-gene reverse primers. First-round PCR used a QIAGEN Multiplex PCR Kit, and primer sequences were filed in Chinese patent CN105087789A. A second PCR round added Illumina universal primers using the Phusion High-Fidelity PCR Kit. Sequencing of the TCR libraries was done on the Illumina HiSeq X Ten platform in paired-end mode with a 151 bp read length. The authors' analysis ran thus. Reads lacking multiplex PCR primers were removed with Cutadapt, read pairs were merged with PEAR, and CDR3 regions were called with MiXCR default settings. Repertoire diversity used Shannon entropy, and clonality was computed as one minus Shannon entropy divided by ln of productive unique sequence count. Dominant or high-frequency T-cell clones were defined as clonotypes at frequencies of at least 0.5%. TCRdb reran the public reads through fastp at Q25 and MiXCR, keeping productive beta chains. Records with the same CDR3 protein are collapsed into one entry carrying the most frequent genes and DNA. Clone size and V and J calls follow TCRdb, not the original study. The sample table shows roughly 10,000 distinct CDR3 sequences, and about a fifth are seen once. Of the sample, 3% to 4.5% falls within the top ten clones.

From cysteine to phenylalanine, the CDR3 is 18 amino acids long. Of all the DNA, just the CDR3 is kept, 54 bases in frame from base 1. V is trimmed back by 7 bases and J by 0 bases, and the junction contains 18 bases that no gene match accounts for. The germline V gene encodes CDR1 DFQATT and CDR2 SNEGSKA (reference sequence). Genomic DNA was extracted from bulk tumor tissue and used as the TCR template, and approximately 600 ng gDNA was amplified per sample. Multiple biopsies per primary tumor were taken during surgery, spaced as far apart as possible within the tumor mass. The study cohort was described as untreated, and the patients were newly diagnosed NSCLC cases having curative surgery. The donors were about 14 patients with newly diagnosed non-small cell lung cancer who were having surgery with curative intent. A couple of independent pathologists reviewed the resected tumor masses. Only high-quality DNA and RNA samples were carried forward to sequencing.

Input material: lung tumor tissue. This receptor chain uses TRBV20-1 and TRBJ2-1; 7 middle bases align to TRBD2. The source is a man between 60 and 75 years old with non-small cell lung cancer. The sequenced DNA: TGCAGTGAAAACCGGGACTATCGGGAGAGCGGCTCCTACAATGAGCAGTTCTTC. Its protein is CSENRDYRESGSYNEQFF.